A single sample gave rise to the 2 T cell receptor beta chains below, sequenced in a study of T cells in localized non-small cell lung cancer. The table came from immunoSEQ multiplex PCR; TCRdb's copy has only in-frame clones and leaves some out. The top ten hold about 4% of the sample, which has approximately 83,000 clones, approximately 91% seen once. The sample here was PBMCs, taken before any cancer treatment. The source of these receptors is a woman aged 35 to 70 with stage II squamous cell lung carcinoma.

The chain links TRBV19 to TRBJ2-7; TRBD1 aligns across 8 bases. Unmatched junction bases numbered 3, after V lost 4 bases and J lost 4 bases. The germline V gene has CDR1 LNHDA and CDR2 SQIVND (reference sequence). This CDR3 has 13 amino acids. The CDR3 region is CASSTDRGYEQYF. As DNA, the CDR3 is TGTGCCAGTAGTACTGACAGGGGTTACGAGCAGTACTTC.

The chain couples TRBV2 to TRBJ2-5; perhaps D is TRBD1 or TRBD2 (5 bases each). TRBJ2-7 explains the end of the DNA better; the J call may be wrong. CDR1 and CDR2 from the germline V gene are SNHLY and FYNNEI. The CDR3 contains 12 residues. CDR3 DNA sequence: TGTGCCAGCAGTGTAGCGAGGGGCGAGCAGTACTTC. This codes for CASSVARGEQYF.